A selection of T cell receptor beta chains follows, all from one sample in a study of cytomegalovirus exposure and HLA in healthy donors. TCRdb keeps only in-frame clones here, not all; method: immunoSEQ multiplex PCR. The sample carries approximately 220,000 clones, over 80% recorded once. Input material: PBMCs. The receptors stem from a woman under 40 in good health and CMV-seropositive. CDR3s include the opening cysteine and the closing phenylalanine or tryptophan. The order of the fields is CDR3 DNA, CDR3 protein, clone size, J gene, D gene, V gene. A D gene is named only where the DNA matches it firmly. Clone size appears in some rows only: once, few, many, or a class for an expanded clone.

TGCGCCAGCAGCCAAGATCCGAGGACTAGCGGGAGATACGGGGAGCTGTTTTTT | CASSQDPRTSGRYGELFF | - | TRBJ2-2 | TRBD2 | TRBV4-3
TGTGCCAGCAGCCAAGATGGGTTGGACTATGGCTACACCTTC | CASSQDGLDYGYTF | - | TRBJ1-2 | - | TRBV14
TGCAGCGTTGCGAGAGGCGGCAATCAGCCCCAGCATTTT | CSVARGGNQPQHF | - | TRBJ1-5 | - | TRBV29-1
TGTGCCAGCAGCTTGGATCCTGAGCCCACAGATACGCAGTATTTT | CASSLDPEPTDTQYF | - | TRBJ2-3 | - | TRBV5-6
TGTGCCTGGAGTGTACTGCGACTAGCGGAAGTCACAGATACGCAGTATTTT | CAWSVLRLAEVTDTQYF | few | TRBJ2-3 | TRBD2 | TRBV30
TGTGCCAGTAGTATAACCGGGACGCCCGACGAGCAGTACTTC | CASSITGTPDEQYF | - | TRBJ2-7 | - | TRBV19
TGCGCCAGCAGCTCCTCAACCTCTGGCCTATTCTCCGACGAGCAGTACTTC | CASSSSTSGLFSDEQYF | - | TRBJ2-7 | - | TRBV5-1
TGTGCCAGTTCGACTAGCTTCGAAGATACGCAGTATTTT | CASSTSFEDTQYF | - | TRBJ2-3 | TRBD2 | TRBV2
TGTGCCAGTAGGAGGGATCCCGGGAGCAATCAGCCCCAGCATTTT | CASRRDPGSNQPQHF | - | TRBJ1-5 | - | TRBV19
TGTGCCAGCAGCTTAGGTACAGGCGACGTGGGGATTGAAGCTTTCTTT | CASSLGTGDVGIEAFF | - | TRBJ1-1 | - | TRBV7-9
TGTGCCTGGAGAGAGGGGATACAGGGTGGAGACTATGGCTACACCTTC | CAWREGIQGGDYGYTF | - | TRBJ1-2 | - | TRBV30
TGTGCCAGCAGTAGTACTCAAGGGCTCTACACCTTC | CASSSTQGLYTF | - | TRBJ1-2 | - | TRBV6-5
TGTGCCAGCAGCTCCCAGCTTTCACCGGGACGGCAAGCTTTCTTT | CASSSQLSPGRQAFF | - | TRBJ1-1 | - | TRBV5-6
TGTGCCTGGAAATCTAGCGGCCCCTACGAGCAGTACTTC | CAWKSSGPYEQYF | - | TRBJ2-7 | TRBD2 | TRBV30
TGTGCCACCAGCAGAGATAGGCTAGCCCCGTACAATGAGCAGTTCTTC | CATSRDRLAPYNEQFF | - | TRBJ2-1 | - | TRBV15
TGTGCCAGCTCACCAATATCCGGGACAACTGGCTACACCTTC | CASSPISGTTGYTF | - | TRBJ1-2 | - | TRBV18
TGCAGCGTTGAAGAGTGGTTGTCAGGGGGGAATGGCTACACCTTC | CSVEEWLSGGNGYTF | - | TRBJ1-2 | TRBD1 | TRBV29-1
TGCGCCAGCAGCGTGTTGGGCACAGATACGCAGTATTTT | CASSVLGTDTQYF | - | TRBJ2-3 | - | TRBV5-1